This section outlines one T cell receptor (beta chain) sequence together with its context. The antigen is not known. The data are from a study of T-cell memory formation after mild COVID-19. Whole-study context: The two donors had largely donor-specific TCR clusters.

Findings and caveats of the study: CD4/CD8 balance held among clones contracting day 15 to 85, and later expanders leaned CD4+. CD4+ contracting clones were found mainly in CM and EM, and CD8+ ones in EMRA.

5'RACE, which relied on constant-segment primers, yielded TCR alpha and TCR beta cDNA libraries carrying sample barcodes and UMIs. TCRdb called the 5' RACE reads again in MiXCR, with one record for every CDR3 protein. The sample has roughly 450,000 distinct CDR3 sequences; roughly 18% are singletons. With 3 bases removed from V and 2 bases from J, the gap between germline ends came to 11 bases. Germline loops: CDR1 SGHRS, CDR2 YFSETQ. There are 14 residues in the CDR3. Sequencing was performed on PBMCs or a T cell subset sorted from them (not recorded which). This chain joins TRBV5-1 and TRBJ2-5; D possibly corresponds to TRBD1 (6 bases). This TCR was sampled from a man between 18 and 35 years old who had mild COVID-19 (a few samples of this study predate the infection). Cell type and time point are not known. This chain's CDR3 is CASSSGHGQETQYF. The DNA for the CDR3 is TGCGCCAGCAGCTCGGGACACGGACAAGAGACCCAGTACTTC.